The sequence of this T cell receptor beta chain was determined in a study of T cell responses to AZD1222 COVID-19 vaccine. This table comes from immunoSEQ multiplex PCR, and its TCRdb copy is limited to in-frame clones, with some not included. In the table there are 240,000 or so clones, roughly 93% of which are singletons. Trimming took 6 bases from V and 1 from J; bases not matched to a gene: 5. Looked up from germline, CDR1 is SGHRS and CDR2 is YFSETQ. There are 14 residues in the CDR3. General study results and limits: The study found vaccine-associated CD4 TCRs spanning spike, dominant at 160-218 and 743-854. Researchers took repertoire samples only after the peak T cell response had come.

Note on this clone: Its antigen is not known.

This sequence joins TRBV5-1 and TRBJ1-1; TRBD1 aligns across 8 bases. This clonotype was obtained from an adult in good health. This specimen consisted of peripheral blood, obtained on day 0 of AZD1222 vaccination. CDR3 in amino acids: CASTSGGPNTEAFF. The CDR3 DNA reads as TGCGCCAGCACCTCAGGGGGCCCGAACACTGAAGCTTTCTTT. The whole variable domain, filled in from reference TRBV5-1 and TRBJ1-1, reads KAGVTQTPRYLIKTRGQQVTLSCSPISGHRSVSWYQQTPGQGLQFLFEYFSETQRNKGNFPGRFSGRQFSNSRSEMNVSTLELGDSALYLCASTSGGPNTEAFFGQGTRLTVV.